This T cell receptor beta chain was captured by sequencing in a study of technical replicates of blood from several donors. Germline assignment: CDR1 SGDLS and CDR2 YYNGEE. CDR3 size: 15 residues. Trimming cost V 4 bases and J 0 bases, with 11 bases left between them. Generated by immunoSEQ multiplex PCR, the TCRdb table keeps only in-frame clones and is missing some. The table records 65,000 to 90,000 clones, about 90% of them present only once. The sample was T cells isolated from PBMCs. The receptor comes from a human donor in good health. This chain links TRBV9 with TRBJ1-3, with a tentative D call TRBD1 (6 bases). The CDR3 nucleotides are TGTGCCAGCAGCCGTGGACAGTCCTCTGGAAACACCATATATTTT. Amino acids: CASSRGQSSGNTIYF.